This T cell receptor (beta chain) was recorded in a study of cytomegalovirus exposure and HLA in healthy donors. Overall study results and limits: In a later analysis, several top co-occurrence clusters appeared linked to parvovirus B19, influenza, CMV and Epstein-Barr virus.

This PCR relied on a set of 60 Vbeta primers and 13 Jbeta primers. Clones were read by immunoSEQ multiplex PCR, and TCRdb kept only the in-frame ones, dropping some. The sample lists some 150,000 clones, 71% occurring once. Points on this clone: What it binds is unknown.

Material for sequencing was PBMCs. The clonotype was recovered from a young woman in good health and CMV-seronegative.

CDR3 protein: CASSLTGTLNTGELFF. In nucleotides, the CDR3 is TGCGCCAGCAGCCTAACCGGGACTCTCAACACCGGGGAGCTGTTTTTT. J is TRBJ2-2 and V is TRBV5-1; tentatively, D is TRBD2 (6 bases). The CDR3 covers 16 residues. Trimming shortened V by 4 bases and J by 2 bases, and 15 bases separated the two germline ends. Germline CDR1 SGHRS, CDR2 YFSETQ. The variable domain in full, completed from reference TRBV5-1 and TRBJ2-2, reads KAGVTQTPRYLIKTRGQQVTLSCSPISGHRSVSWYQQTPGQGLQFLFEYFSETQRNKGNFPGRFSGRQFSNSRSEMNVSTLELGDSALYLCASSLTGTLNTGELFFGEGSRLTVL.